This TCR beta chain was captured in a study of shared clonotypes between healthy human individuals. The overall study: Per-donor plates numbered three CD4 naive, three CD4 memory, two CD8 naive and one CD8 memory.

Profiling relied on immunoSEQ multiplex PCR, and the TCRdb table lists in-frame clones only, not all of them. The sample carries 2 million or so clones, about 95% recorded once. Findings and limits, study-wide: Only blood underwent sampling, and tissue repertoires likely differ. Genetic and exposure-history diversity was limited by the few donors.

The CDR3 extends over 13 amino acids. The ends lost 2 bases at V and 8 bases at J; junction bases unmatched: 6. Germline CDR1 is SGHNT and CDR2 is YYREEE (reference sequence). Naive CD8 cells, CD45RO-negative and positively selected for CCR7, excluded terminally differentiated effector memory CD45RA+ cells. Note on this clone: Its specificity is not known. The sample contains more than one DNA sequence encoding this CDR3.

Sequencing used naive CD8+ T cells sorted from blood. This sequence originates from a man aged 18-30 years in good health. This chain connects TRBV5-4 to TRBJ1-2; TRBD1 matches 7 bases. The CDR3 protein is CASSFTGAEGYTF. CDR3 in DNA: TGTGCCAGCAGCTTTACAGGGGCGGAGGGCTACACCTTC.